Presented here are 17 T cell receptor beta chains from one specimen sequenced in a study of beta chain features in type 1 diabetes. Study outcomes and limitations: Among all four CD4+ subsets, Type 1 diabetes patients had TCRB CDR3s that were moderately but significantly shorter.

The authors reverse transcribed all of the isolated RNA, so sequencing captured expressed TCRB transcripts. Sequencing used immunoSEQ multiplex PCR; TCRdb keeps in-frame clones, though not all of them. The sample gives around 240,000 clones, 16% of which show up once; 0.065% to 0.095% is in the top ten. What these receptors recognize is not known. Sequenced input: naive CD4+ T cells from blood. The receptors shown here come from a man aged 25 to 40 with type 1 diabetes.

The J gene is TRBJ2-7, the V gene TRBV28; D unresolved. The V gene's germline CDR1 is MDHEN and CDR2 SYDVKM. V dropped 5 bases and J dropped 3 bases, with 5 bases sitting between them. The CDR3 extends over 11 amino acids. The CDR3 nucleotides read TGTGCCAGCAGTATAGGCTACGAGCAGTACTTC. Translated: CASSIGYEQYF.

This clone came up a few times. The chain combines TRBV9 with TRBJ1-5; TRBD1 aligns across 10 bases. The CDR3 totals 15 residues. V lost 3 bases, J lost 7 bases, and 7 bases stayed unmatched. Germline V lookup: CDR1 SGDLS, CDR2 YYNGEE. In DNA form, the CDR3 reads TGTGCCAGCAGCGAGGGGACAGGGGAACGCCAGCCCCAGCATTTT. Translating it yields CASSEGTGERQPQHF.

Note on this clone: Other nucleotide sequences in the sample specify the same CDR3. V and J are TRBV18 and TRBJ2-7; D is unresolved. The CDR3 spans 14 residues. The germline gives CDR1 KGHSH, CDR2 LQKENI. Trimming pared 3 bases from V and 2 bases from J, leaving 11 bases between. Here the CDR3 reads CASSPPGLTYEQYF. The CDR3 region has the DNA TGTGCCAGCTCACCTCCGGGCCTCACCTACGAGCAGTACTTC.

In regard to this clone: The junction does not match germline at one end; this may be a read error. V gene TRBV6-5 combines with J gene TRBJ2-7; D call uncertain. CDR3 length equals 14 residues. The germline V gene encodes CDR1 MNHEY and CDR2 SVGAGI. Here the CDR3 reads CASSNSDRTYEQYF. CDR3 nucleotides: TGTGCCAGCAGTAACTCCGATCGTACCTACGAGCAGTACTTC.

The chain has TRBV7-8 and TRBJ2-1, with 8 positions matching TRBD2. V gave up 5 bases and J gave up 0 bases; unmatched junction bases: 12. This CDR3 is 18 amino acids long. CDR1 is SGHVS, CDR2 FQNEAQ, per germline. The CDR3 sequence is CASSQAPVAGSSYNEQFF. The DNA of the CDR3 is TGTGCCAGCAGCCAAGCCCCTGTAGCGGGATCCTCCTACAATGAGCAGTTCTTC.

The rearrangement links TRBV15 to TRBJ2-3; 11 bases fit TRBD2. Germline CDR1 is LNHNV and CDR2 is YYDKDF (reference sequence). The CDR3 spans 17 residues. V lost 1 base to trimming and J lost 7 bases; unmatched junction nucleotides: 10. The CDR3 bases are TGTGCCACCAGCAGAGCCACACTAGCGGGAGTGTCATATACGCAGTATTTT. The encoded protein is CATSRATLAGVSYTQYF.

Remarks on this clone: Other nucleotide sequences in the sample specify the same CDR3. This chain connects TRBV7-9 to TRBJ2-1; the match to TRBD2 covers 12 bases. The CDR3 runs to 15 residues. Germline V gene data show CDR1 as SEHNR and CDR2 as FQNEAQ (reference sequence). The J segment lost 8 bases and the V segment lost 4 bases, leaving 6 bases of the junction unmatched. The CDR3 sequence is CASSSGTSGSDEQFF. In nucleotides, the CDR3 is TGTGCCAGCAGCTCAGGGACTAGCGGGTCCGATGAGCAGTTCTTC.

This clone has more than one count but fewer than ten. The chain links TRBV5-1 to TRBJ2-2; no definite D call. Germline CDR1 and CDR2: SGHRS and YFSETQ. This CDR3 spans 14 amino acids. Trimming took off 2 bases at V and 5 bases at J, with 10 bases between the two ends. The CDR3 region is CASSFDELTGELFF. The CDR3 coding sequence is TGCGCCAGCAGCTTCGACGAATTAACCGGGGAGCTGTTTTTT.

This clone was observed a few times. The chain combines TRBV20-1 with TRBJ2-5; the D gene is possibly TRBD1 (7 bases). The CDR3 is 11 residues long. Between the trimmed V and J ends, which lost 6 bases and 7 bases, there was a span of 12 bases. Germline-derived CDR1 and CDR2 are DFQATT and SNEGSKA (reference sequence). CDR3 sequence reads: CSARGDMTQYF. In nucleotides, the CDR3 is TGCAGTGCCAGGGGGGATATGACCCAGTACTTC.

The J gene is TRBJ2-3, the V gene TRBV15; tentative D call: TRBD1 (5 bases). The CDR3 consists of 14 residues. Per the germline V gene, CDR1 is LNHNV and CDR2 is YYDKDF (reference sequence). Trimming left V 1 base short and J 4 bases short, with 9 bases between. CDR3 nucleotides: TGTGCCACCAGCAGAGGCAGGACATCAGATACGCAGTATTTT. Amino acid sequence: CATSRGRTSDTQYF.

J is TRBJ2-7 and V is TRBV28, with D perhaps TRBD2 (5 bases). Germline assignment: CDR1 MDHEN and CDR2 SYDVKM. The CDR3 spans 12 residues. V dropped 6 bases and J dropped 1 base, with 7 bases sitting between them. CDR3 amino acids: CASSRTSYEQYF. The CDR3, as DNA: TGTGCCAGCAGCCGGACTTCCTACGAGCAGTACTTC.

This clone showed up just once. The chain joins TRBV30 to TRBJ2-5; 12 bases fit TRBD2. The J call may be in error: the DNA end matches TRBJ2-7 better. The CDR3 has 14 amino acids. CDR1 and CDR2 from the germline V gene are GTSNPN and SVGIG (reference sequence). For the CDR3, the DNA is TGTGCCTGGAGGGCTAGCGGGAGGGCGTACGAGCAGTACTTC. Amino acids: CAWRASGRAYEQYF.

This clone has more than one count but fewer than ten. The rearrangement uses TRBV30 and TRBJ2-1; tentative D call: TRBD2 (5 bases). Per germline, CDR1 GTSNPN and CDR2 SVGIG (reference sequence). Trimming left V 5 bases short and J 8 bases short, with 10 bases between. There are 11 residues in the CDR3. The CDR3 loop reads CAWASLYEQFF. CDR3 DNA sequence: TGTGCCTGGGCTAGCCTCTATGAGCAGTTCTTC.

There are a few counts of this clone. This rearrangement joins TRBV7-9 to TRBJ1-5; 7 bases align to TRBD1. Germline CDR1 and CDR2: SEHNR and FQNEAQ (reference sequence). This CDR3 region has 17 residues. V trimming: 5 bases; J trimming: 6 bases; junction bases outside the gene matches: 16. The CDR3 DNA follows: TGTGCCAGCAGCCTTGGGGCAGGGGGGCCCCACGGTCAGCCCCAGCATTTT. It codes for CASSLGAGGPHGQPQHF.

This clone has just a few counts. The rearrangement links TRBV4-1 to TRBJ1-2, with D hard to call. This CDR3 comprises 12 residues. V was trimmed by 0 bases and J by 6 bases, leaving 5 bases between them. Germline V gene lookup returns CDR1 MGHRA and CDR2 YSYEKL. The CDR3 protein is CASSQDTDGYTF. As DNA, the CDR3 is TGCGCCAGCAGCCAAGATACCGATGGCTACACCTTC.

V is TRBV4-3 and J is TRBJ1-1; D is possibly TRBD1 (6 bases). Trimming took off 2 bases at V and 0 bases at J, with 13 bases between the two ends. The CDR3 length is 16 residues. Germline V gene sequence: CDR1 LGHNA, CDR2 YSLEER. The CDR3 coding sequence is TGCGCCAGCAGCCAATTCTCGGGACACTTGAACACTGAAGCTTTCTTT. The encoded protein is CASSQFSGHLNTEAFF.

The CDR3 DNA reads as TGTGCCAGCAGTGAATCCAGGACAGGGGACTACGAGCAGTACTTC. Its protein is CASSESRTGDYEQYF. This rearrangement joins TRBV25-1 to TRBJ2-7; 9 nucleotides match TRBD1. Trimming took 1 base from V and 3 from J; bases not matched to a gene: 4. Germline lookup yields CDR1 MGHDK and CDR2 SYGVNS. This CDR3 has 15 residues.